The 20 T cell receptor beta chains below come from one sample, sequenced in a study of blood T cells in healthy people across ages. It was with a sample-barcoded 5' primer and a J-beta primer mix that a second PCR of roughly 7 to 11 cycles was run. MiXCR, applied by TCRdb to the 5' RACE reads, yields one record per CDR3 protein. The table has about 280,000 distinct CDR3 sequences, roughly 26% seen once. The source material was blood. The receptors shown here come from a woman between 70 and 85 years old in good health.

The sample holds many counts of this clonotype. As DNA, the CDR3 is TGCGCCAGCAGCTCCGGTGGGGGTTCCGGGGAGCTGTTTTTT. Encoded protein: CASSSGGGSGELFF. This chain connects TRBV5-1 to TRBJ2-2; either TRBD1 or TRBD2 may fit D (5 bases each). Deletions cut 3 bases from V and 6 bases from J, with 12 bases between. Germline V gene data show CDR1 as SGHRS and CDR2 as YFSETQ. The CDR3 consists of 14 residues.

The chain joins TRBV10-2 to TRBJ1-4, with D unresolved. V lost 3 bases to trimming and J lost 15 bases, with 14 bases between them. The CDR3 length is 12 residues. Looked up from germline, CDR1 is WSHSY and CDR2 is SAAADI. The CDR3 protein is CASSEAKPLLFF. CDR3 bases: TGCGCCAGCAGTGAAGCCAAACCGCTCTTGTTTTTT.

The chain recombines TRBV7-8 with TRBJ2-2, with 10 bases matching TRBD1. Trimming took 4 bases from V and 7 from J; bases not matched to a gene: 6. Germline loops: CDR1 SGHVS, CDR2 FQNEAQ. This CDR3 has 15 amino acids. In DNA, the CDR3 is TGTGCCAGCAGCTCGGCCGGGACAGGGGTCGGGGAGCTGTTTTTT. Its translation is CASSSAGTGVGELFF.

This chain links TRBV28 with TRBJ2-1; D is unclear. The germline gives CDR1 MDHEN, CDR2 SYDVKM. V lost 5 bases, J lost 0 bases, and 11 bases lay in between. CDR3 size: 15 residues. The CDR3 DNA reads TGTGCCAGCAGTGAATCCTACAGCTCCTACAATGAGCAGTTCTTC. This translates into CASSESYSSYNEQFF.

This clonotype was picked up a small number of times. The rearrangement joins TRBV6-5 to TRBJ2-5; D might be TRBD2 (5 bases). Trimming removed 2 bases at V and 11 bases at J, with 18 bases between. Germline CDR1 and CDR2: MNHEY and SVGAGI. The CDR3 covers 14 residues. The CDR3 DNA follows: TGTGCCAGCAGTTACGTAGGACTCTCCTACGGGCAGTACTTC. Amino acids: CASSYVGLSYGQYF.

This clonotype was seen more than once but under ten times. The chain carries TRBV6-1 and TRBJ2-7, with TRBD1 identical over 9 bases. The CDR3 has 15 amino acids. The trim removed 1 base at V and 1 base at J, leaving 2 bases unmatched. Germline loops: CDR1 MNHNS, CDR2 SASEGT. The CDR3 spells CASSEDRGLSYEQYF. The CDR3 DNA sequence: TGTGCCAGCAGTGAAGACAGGGGGCTTTCCTACGAGCAGTACTTC.

This clonotype has only a few counts. The rearrangement links TRBV7-9 to TRBJ2-7; D call uncertain. Trimming removed 1 base at V and 6 bases at J, with 7 bases between. This CDR3 has 12 amino acids. Germline values: CDR1 SEHNR, CDR2 FQNEAQ (reference sequence). CDR3 amino acids: CASSLEIGEQYF. For the CDR3, the DNA is TGTGCCAGCAGCTTAGAAATCGGCGAGCAGTACTTC.

The genes are TRBV5-1 and TRBJ1-4; D may be TRBD1 (5 bases). The CDR3 has 15 amino acids. V gave up 0 bases and J gave up 8 bases, with 14 bases separating them. Germline-derived CDR1 and CDR2 are SGHRS and YFSETQ. The CDR3 spells CASSLVAGLEEKLFF. For the CDR3, the DNA is TGCGCCAGCAGCTTGGTAGCAGGGTTAGAGGAAAAACTGTTTTTT.

This clonotype was counted between two and nine times. The chain combines TRBV6-1 with TRBJ1-2; TRBD1 matches 8 bases. V trimming: 4 bases; J trimming: 8 bases; junction bases outside the gene matches: 27. CDR1 and CDR2 from the germline V gene are MNHNS and SASEGT. The CDR3 runs 20 residues. The CDR3: CASSAAIQGAGFSSSVGYTF. The CDR3 DNA follows: TGTGCCAGCAGTGCTGCCATTCAGGGGGCAGGATTTTCCTCTTCAGTAGGCTACACCTTC.

This clonotype appeared a few times. V gene TRBV5-1 combines with J gene TRBJ2-1; 10 bases match TRBD1. The J segment lost 8 bases and the V segment lost 0 bases, leaving 8 bases of the junction unmatched. The germline CDR1 and CDR2 sequences are SGHRS and YFSETQ. The CDR3 has 16 amino acids. Here the CDR3 reads CASSLGWGQGIHEQFF. The DNA for the CDR3 is TGCGCCAGCAGCTTGGGGTGGGGACAGGGGATCCATGAGCAGTTCTTC.

This clonotype showed up just a few times. The chain employs TRBV6-4 and TRBJ1-5; 7 nucleotides agree with TRBD1. Trimming cost V 6 bases and J 2 bases; bases outside gene matches: 10. Germline V gene sequence: CDR1 MRHNA, CDR2 SNTAGT. The CDR3 runs to 16 residues. The CDR3 bases are TGTGCCAGCAGGGCCCGACAGGGTGAAGGCAATCAGCCCCAGCATTTT. It specifies CASRARQGEGNQPQHF.

This chain uses TRBV14 with TRBJ1-4; D is unclear. CDR3 length: 13 residues. CDR1 and CDR2 (germline): SGHDN, FVKESK. V lost 4 bases and J lost 7, with 10 bases in between. CDR3 in DNA: TGTGCCAGCAGCCGGTTCGAGGTTGAAAAACTGTTTTTT. This encodes CASSRFEVEKLFF.

This chain joins TRBV5-1 and TRBJ2-7, with D possibly being TRBD2 (5 bases). The V end was cut by 4 bases, the J end by 3 bases, with 17 bases between. CDR3 length equals 15 residues. Germline loops: CDR1 SGHRS, CDR2 YFSETQ. The CDR3 loop is CASSLGNGSYYEQYF. DNA of the CDR3: TGCGCCAGCAGCCTCGGGAACGGATCTTACTACGAGCAGTACTTC. Combining the CDR3 with reference TRBV5-1 and TRBJ2-7 gives the whole variable domain KAGVTQTPRYLIKTRGQQVTLSCSPISGHRSVSWYQQTPGQGLQFLFEYFSETQRNKGNFPGRFSGRQFSNSRSEMNVSTLELGDSALYLCASSLGNGSYYEQYFGPGTRLTVT.

There are a few counts of this clonotype. This chain links TRBV20-1 with TRBJ2-2; a possible D gene is TRBD1 (6 bases). V shed 3 bases and J shed 5 bases, with 13 bases lying between them. This CDR3 region has 14 residues. CDR1 is DFQATT, CDR2 SNEGSKA, per germline (reference sequence). The chain's CDR3 is CSASGKDRTGELFF. For the CDR3, the DNA is TGCAGTGCTAGTGGGAAGGACAGAACCGGGGAGCTGTTTTTT.

There are many counts of this clonotype. The CDR3 coding sequence is TGTGCCAGCAGCCGGACAGGGTTTGGGGCCAACGTCCTGACTTTC. Amino acids: CASSRTGFGANVLTF. This chain connects TRBV5-8 to TRBJ2-6; 8 positions agree with TRBD1. The CDR3 extends over 15 amino acids. V shed 4 bases and J 3 bases; nucleotides not matched to a gene: 3. Germline CDR1 is SGHTS and CDR2 is YDEGEE.

This chain joins TRBV5-1 and TRBJ2-5, with TRBD2 matching over 10 bases. Germline lookup yields CDR1 SGHRS and CDR2 YFSETQ. This CDR3 region has 17 residues. Trimming removed 0 bases from V and 1 base from J; junction bases left unmatched: 6. The chain's CDR3 is CASSLASGGSSQETQYF. In nucleotides, the CDR3 is TGCGCCAGCAGCTTGGCTAGCGGGGGCTCCTCCCAAGAGACCCAGTACTTC.

In its sample, this clonotype was seen once. The chain links TRBV7-2 to TRBJ2-5, with D perhaps assigned TRBD1 or TRBD2 (5 bases each). Germline CDR1 is SGHTA and CDR2 is FQGNSA. This CDR3 has 16 residues. V was cut by 5 bases and J by 4 bases, with 20 bases left in between. The CDR3 reads CASSPAPLNGGETQYF. The CDR3 bases are TGTGCCAGCAGCCCCGCCCCACTAAATGGGGGAGAGACCCAGTACTTC.

This clonotype showed up just a few times. The chain links TRBV2 to TRBJ2-3, with D unresolved. This CDR3 is 13 amino acids long. CDR1 is SNHLY and CDR2 is FYNNEI in the germline V gene. With 4 bases removed from V and 3 bases from J, the gap between germline ends came to 8 bases. The DNA of the CDR3 is TGTGCCAGCAGTGCCCAGACTACAGATACGCAGTATTTT. Translation gives CASSAQTTDTQYF.

This clonotype has a handful of counts. The J gene is TRBJ2-1, the V gene TRBV5-6; D is possibly TRBD2 (7 bases). Trimming removed 1 base at V and 8 bases at J, with 10 bases between. This CDR3 comprises 13 residues. The germline gives CDR1 SGHDT, CDR2 YYEEEE. CDR3 amino acids: CASSLRGGDEQFF. The CDR3 nucleotides read TGTGCCAGCAGCTTGAGGGGGGGCGATGAGCAGTTCTTC.

The genes are TRBV3-1 and TRBJ2-7; 9 bases are shared with TRBD2. Germline values: CDR1 LGHDT, CDR2 YNNKEL (reference sequence). The CDR3 length is 14 residues. V trimming: 4 bases; J trimming: 6 bases; junction bases outside the gene matches: 7. The CDR3 sequence is CASSPLAGAGEQYF. The DNA for the CDR3 is TGTGCCAGCAGCCCGTTAGCGGGAGCCGGCGAGCAGTACTTC.